Shown below are 5 T cell receptor beta chains from a single sample sequenced in a study of blood T cells in healthy people across ages. Then a second PCR, running roughly 7 to 11 cycles, was carried out with a sample-barcoded 5' primer and a J-beta primer mix. In TCRdb, the 5' RACE reads were re-called with MiXCR into one record per CDR3 protein. This table has over 1,500,000 distinct CDR3 sequences, around half appearing once. Sequencing used blood. The source is a woman aged 40-49 years in good health.

As DNA, the CDR3 is TGCAGCGTATTCGGGGACAGGGGCTATGGCTACACCTTC. It specifies CSVFGDRGYGYTF. V usage is TRBV29-1 and J usage is TRBJ1-2; the match to TRBD1 covers 10 bases. The germline gives CDR1 SQVTM, CDR2 ANQGSEA. J gave up 4 bases and V 6 bases, and 5 bases lay outside the gene matches. The CDR3 has 13 residues. Full variable domain (outside the CDR3, taken from reference TRBV29-1 and TRBJ1-2): SAVISQKPSRDICQRGTSLTIQCQVDSQVTMMFWYRQQPGQSLTLIATANQGSEATYESGFVIDKFPISRPNLTFSTLTVSNMSPEDSSIYLCSVFGDRGYGYTFGSGTRLTVV.

This chain connects TRBV7-9 to TRBJ2-7; either TRBD1 or TRBD2 may supply D (5 bases each). CDR1 and CDR2 from the germline V gene are SEHNR and FQNEAQ (reference sequence). V lost 6 bases and J lost 2, with 17 bases in between. The length of the CDR3 is 15 residues. The CDR3 loop reads CASRYQGDVTYEQYF. CDR3 coding DNA: TGTGCCAGCAGGTACCAAGGGGACGTAACCTACGAGCAGTACTTC.

With respect to this clonotype: A read error is possible here, since a much larger clone lies one base away. The chain has TRBV6-1 and TRBJ2-3, with a weak D call TRBD2 (6 bases). V lost 11 bases and J lost 6, with 15 bases in between. The CDR3 is 12 residues long. Germline loops: CDR1 MNHNS, CDR2 SASEGT. CDR3 protein: CAGKREPDTQYF. Here the CDR3 DNA reads TGTGCCGGCAAACGGGAGCCGGATACGCAGTATTTT.

This clonotype showed up just a few times. J is TRBJ2-1 and V is TRBV29-1; D gene unclear. CDR3 length: 15 residues. V was clipped by 4 bases and J by 0 bases, with 13 bases between them. Germline lookup yields CDR1 SQVTM and CDR2 ANQGSEA. For the CDR3, the DNA is TGCAGCGTTGCAGGCAGCCCCGGCTCCTACAATGAGCAGTTCTTC. Its protein product is CSVAGSPGSYNEQFF.

V gene TRBV7-2 combines with J gene TRBJ1-4; D possibly corresponds to TRBD1 (5 bases). The CDR3 extends over 15 amino acids. With 1 base removed from V and 5 bases from J, the gap between germline ends came to 11 bases. From germline, CDR1 is SGHTA and CDR2 FQGNSA. The CDR3 here is CASSLDKGRNEKLFF. The CDR3 DNA follows: TGTGCCAGCAGCTTAGATAAGGGACGGAATGAAAAACTGTTTTTT.